These 20 T cell receptor beta chains were all obtained from the same sample, sequenced in a study of T cell responses to AZD1222 COVID-19 vaccine (dated by TCRdb to the early 2020s). The sample's time point label, in plain terms: baseline before first vaccination. Libraries were made using the immunoSEQ multiplex PCR assay. What TCRdb holds here is the immuneACCESS table cut down to in-frame rearrangements. Part of the clones is not present; checked against another copy, under half of the missing clones reflect an unresolved V gene, and the others are unexplained. This sample gives about 93,000 clones in total; 80% to 90% of them show up just once. Jointly, the top ten make up 5% to 7.5% of the sample. Sequenced here: peripheral blood, sampled on day 0 of AZD1222 vaccination. These receptors were collected from an adult in good health.

This clone was counted only a few times. The chain is built from TRBV14 and TRBJ1-2; maybe TRBD1 (6 bases). The CDR3 extends over 15 amino acids. The germline CDR1 and CDR2 sequences are SGHDN and FVKESK. V lost 3 bases and J lost 4, with 15 bases in between. CDR3 amino acids: CASSQTTGSGYGYTF. The CDR3 bases are TGTGCCAGCAGCCAGACAACAGGGTCGGGCTATGGCTACACCTTC.

The chain is built from TRBV10-3 and TRBJ1-3; D ambiguous. Trimming stripped 8 bases from V and 7 bases from J, with 12 bases between. Germline assignment: CDR1 ENHRY and CDR2 SYGVKD. The CDR3 has 12 amino acids. The CDR3 DNA reads as TGTGCCATCTGGGCGGGATTGAACACCATATATTTT. Amino acids: CAIWAGLNTIYF.

This clone was seen a handful of times. This chain uses TRBV6-5 with TRBJ1-1; 9 bases align to TRBD1. Germline V gene data show CDR1 as MNHEY and CDR2 as SVGAGI. V was clipped by 7 bases and J by 7 bases; unmatched bases: 4. This CDR3 is built from 12 residues. The CDR3 protein is CASKGQGGEAFF. DNA of the CDR3: TGTGCCAGCAAGGGACAGGGTGGTGAAGCTTTCTTT.

This sequence joins TRBV7-2 and TRBJ2-2; TRBD1 aligns across 9 bases. The V segment lost 5 bases and the J segment 6 bases; nucleotides outside the gene matches: 7. The CDR3 loop spans 15 amino acids. Looked up from germline, CDR1 is SGHTA and CDR2 is FQGNSA. This CDR3 reads CASSAKWTGAGELFF. The CDR3 DNA sequence: TGTGCCAGCAGCGCGAAATGGACAGGGGCCGGGGAGCTGTTTTTT.

The J gene is TRBJ2-7, the V gene TRBV7-5; TRBD2, the table's D call, was not compared with the DNA. TRBV7-5 is assigned pseudogene status. This CDR3 is built from 19 residues. The CDR3 region has the DNA TGTGCCAGAAGCTTATTAATACTTGTAGCTAGCGGGTTCTCCTACGAGCAGTACTTC. It is translated as CARSLLILVASGFSYEQYF.

This chain joins TRBV12-5 and TRBJ2-3; 7 nucleotides line up with TRBD1. The CDR3 runs to 14 residues. Germline V lookup: CDR1 LGHNT, CDR2 FRNRAP. With V trimmed by 6 bases and J by 6 bases, 9 bases remained unmatched. As DNA, the CDR3 is TGTGCTAGTGGCCCCCGAACAGGGGTCGATACGCAGTATTTT. It is translated as CASGPRTGVDTQYF.

The V gene is TRBV11-2, the J gene TRBJ2-1, with D possibly TRBD1 on 6 matching bases. From germline, CDR1 is SGHAT and CDR2 FQNNGV. The CDR3 extends over 13 amino acids. V was pared by 6 bases and J by 6 bases, with 12 bases between. The CDR3 DNA follows: TGTGCCAGCAGTTTTACAGGGTTCAATGAGCAGTTCTTC. Translation: CASSFTGFNEQFF. Based on the CDR3 plus reference TRBV11-2 and TRBJ2-1, the full variable domain is EAGVAQSPRYKIIEKRQSVAFWCNPISGHATLYWYQQILGQGPKLLIQFQNNGVVDDSQLPKDRFSAERLKGVDSTLKIQPAKLEDSAVYLCASSFTGFNEQFFGPGTRLTVL.

The chain joins TRBV7-2 to TRBJ2-1, with 10 nucleotides matching TRBD2. CDR3 length: 15 residues. Germline assignment: CDR1 SGHTA and CDR2 FQGNSA. V lost 0 bases and J lost 5; bases outside the gene matches: 1. The CDR3 DNA sequence: TGTGCCAGCAGCTTAGCCGGGACTAGCGACAATGAGCAGTTCTTC. Its protein product is CASSLAGTSDNEQFF.

The chain links TRBV7-3 to TRBJ2-1; TRBD2 agrees at 10 bases. The CDR3 has 18 amino acids. Trimming removed 0 bases from V and 1 base from J; junction bases left unmatched: 6. CDR1 and CDR2 (germline): SGHTA, FQGTGA. CDR3 sequence: CASSLTGASGRSYNEQFF. The CDR3 DNA follows: TGTGCCAGCAGCTTAACTGGGGCTAGCGGGAGATCCTACAATGAGCAGTTCTTC.

This clone was seen just once. The V call is TRBV5-5, the J call TRBJ1-4, with D maybe TRBD1 (5 bases). The germline gives CDR1 SGHKS, CDR2 YYEKEE (reference sequence). Between the trimmed V and J ends, which lost 0 bases and 4 bases, there was a span of 16 bases. This CDR3 is built from 17 residues. In DNA form, the CDR3 reads TGTGCCAGCAGCTTGGCCGTCGGGGGACCGGATAATGAAAAACTGTTTTTT. Translated: CASSLAVGGPDNEKLFF.

The chain recombines TRBV3-1 (or the pseudogene TRBV3-2) with TRBJ2-3, with D hard to call. The CDR3 has 14 amino acids. Germline lookup yields CDR1 LGHDT and CDR2 YNNKEL (reference sequence). V lost 4 bases and J lost 0, with 8 bases in between. Here the CDR3 reads CASSPAQSTDTQYF. DNA of the CDR3: TGTGCCAGCAGCCCCGCACAGAGCACAGATACGCAGTATTTT.

This sequence joins TRBV6-6 and TRBJ2-5, with TRBD2 matching 10 bases. V gave up 4 bases and J gave up 6 bases; unmatched junction bases: 11. Germline CDR1 is MNHNY and CDR2 is SVGAGI (reference sequence). There are 16 residues in the CDR3. The CDR3 DNA reads TGTGCCAGCAGTTTAGGCGGGAGCGGGAGGGCCCAGACCCAGTACTTC. It codes for CASSLGGSGRAQTQYF.

The chain couples TRBV24-1 to TRBJ2-2; no clear D. V lost 10 bases, J lost 4 bases, and 6 bases lay in between. The germline V gene encodes CDR1 KGHDR and CDR2 SFDVKD. The CDR3 is 11 amino acids. The chain's CDR3 is CATGFTGELFF. CDR3 in DNA: TGTGCCACTGGATTCACCGGGGAGCTGTTTTTT.

The rearrangement uses TRBV2 and TRBJ1-5; D gene ambiguous. The V gene's germline CDR1 is SNHLY and CDR2 FYNNEI. This CDR3 comprises 14 residues. Trimming shortened V by 6 bases and J by 2 bases, and 11 bases separated the two germline ends. CDR3 loop: CASRPDIGNQPQHF. The CDR3 DNA is TGTGCCAGCAGGCCCGACATTGGCAATCAGCCCCAGCATTTT.

The CDR3: CASSLGQTYNEQFF. CDR3 sequence (DNA): TGCGCCAGCAGCTTGGGACAGACCTACAATGAGCAGTTCTTC. This chain uses TRBV5-1 with TRBJ2-1, with D tentatively TRBD1 (5 bases). Germline lookup yields CDR1 SGHRS and CDR2 YFSETQ. CDR3 length: 14 amino acids. The ends were cut back, 0 bases at V and 2 bases at J, with 6 bases in the middle.

The chain recombines TRBV29-1 with TRBJ2-1, with D perhaps matching TRBD2 (5 bases). Germline V CDR1 and CDR2: SQVTM, ANQGSEA. The V gene lost 0 bases and the J gene lost 9 bases, with 9 bases spanning the gap. CDR3 length: 12 amino acids. The CDR3 sequence: CSVEDLGGEQFF. The DNA of the CDR3 is TGCAGCGTTGAAGATTTAGGAGGTGAGCAGTTCTTC.

The chain joins TRBV7-3 to TRBJ2-2, with D tentatively TRBD1 or TRBD2 (5 bases each). The germline V and J ends were trimmed by 3 bases and 5 bases, with 19 bases remaining between them. Germline V CDR1 and CDR2: SGHTA, FQGTGA. This CDR3 contains 17 residues. DNA for the CDR3: TGTGCCAGCAGCTTGGGGGTAGCTATGAAGGGGACCGGGGAGCTGTTTTTT. It yields the protein CASSLGVAMKGTGELFF.

This chain links TRBV6-5 with TRBJ1-5; TRBD1 is a possible D gene (5 bases). CDR3 length equals 13 residues. Per germline, CDR1 MNHEY and CDR2 SVGAGI. Trimming left V 8 bases short and J 4 bases short, with 12 bases between. CDR3 DNA sequence: TGTGCCAGCCGCTCACAGGAGAATCAGCCCCAGCATTTT. This translates into CASRSQENQPQHF.

The V call is TRBV7-8, the J call TRBJ2-1; TRBD2 might be the D (5 bases). Trimming shortened V by 8 bases and J by 4 bases, and 12 bases separated the two germline ends. The CDR3 runs 13 residues. The germline CDR1 and CDR2 sequences are SGHVS and FQNEAQ. The CDR3 bases are TGTGCCAGCGAAGACACGGGATACAATGAGCAGTTCTTC. Amino acid sequence: CASEDTGYNEQFF. Drawing the rest from reference TRBV7-8 and TRBJ2-1, the complete variable domain is GAGVSQSPRYKVAKRGQDVALRCDPISGHVSLFWYQQALGQGPEFLTYFQNEAQLDKSGLPSDRFFAERPEGSVSTLKIQRTQQEDSAVYLCASEDTGYNEQFFGPGTRLTVL.

The genes are TRBV30 and TRBJ1-2; no reliable D call. Germline V CDR1 and CDR2: GTSNPN, SVGIG (reference sequence). The CDR3 runs 11 residues. V was shortened by 1 base and J by 4 bases, with 4 bases between the two germline ends. As DNA, the CDR3 is TGTGCCTGGAGTGCGGGCTATGGCTACACCTTC. Residues: CAWSAGYGYTF.